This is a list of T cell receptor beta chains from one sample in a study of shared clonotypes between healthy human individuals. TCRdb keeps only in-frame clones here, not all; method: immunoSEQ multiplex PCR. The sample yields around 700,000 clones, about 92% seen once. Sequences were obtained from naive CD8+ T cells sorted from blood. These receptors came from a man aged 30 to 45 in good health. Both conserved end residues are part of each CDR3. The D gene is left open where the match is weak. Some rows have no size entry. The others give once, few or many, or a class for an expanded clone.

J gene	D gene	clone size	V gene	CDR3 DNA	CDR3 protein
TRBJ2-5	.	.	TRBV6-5	TGTGCCAGCAGTTACAGGCGGTCCAAGGGTTCAGAGACCCAGTACTTC	CASSYRRSKGSETQYF
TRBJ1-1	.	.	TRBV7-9	TGTGCCAGCAGCGCTAGAGTCGACACTGAAGCTTTCTTT	CASSARVDTEAFF
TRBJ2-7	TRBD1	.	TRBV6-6	TGTGCCAGCAGTATCGGACAGGAAACCTACGAGCAGTACTTC	CASSIGQETYEQYF
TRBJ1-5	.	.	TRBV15	TGTGCCACCAGCAGAGACAGGTTTAACGAGGGCAATCAGCCCCAGCATTTT	CATSRDRFNEGNQPQHF
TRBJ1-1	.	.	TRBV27	TGTGCCAGCAGTTTTTTTTACAAGACAAAAGCTTTCTTT	CASSFFYKTKAFF
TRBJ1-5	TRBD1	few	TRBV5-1	TGCGCCAGCAGCCCGGACAGGGGAGGTCAGCCCCAGCATTTT	CASSPDRGGQPQHF
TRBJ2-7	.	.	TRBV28	TGTGCCAGCAGTTTGGGGTCGGCCTACGAGCAGTACTTC	CASSLGSAYEQYF
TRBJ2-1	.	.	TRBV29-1	TGCAGCGTCGCTGGATCGCCCGGGACGGCCGACAATGAGCAGTTCTTC	CSVAGSPGTADNEQFF
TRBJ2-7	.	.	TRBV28	TGTGCCAGCAGTTACAGGAGCTCCTACGAGCAGTACTTC	CASSYRSSYEQYF
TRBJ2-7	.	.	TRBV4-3	TGCGCCAGCAGCCAAGATGCGGCGGGAAAAGGGGCCTACGAGCAGTACTTC	CASSQDAAGKGAYEQYF
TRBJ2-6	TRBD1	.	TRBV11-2	TGTGCCAGCAGCACCCACACAGGGGGCGGAAGCTCTGGGGCCAACGTCCTGACTTTC	CASSTHTGGGSSGANVLTF
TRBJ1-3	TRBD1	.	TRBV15	TGTGCCACCAGCAGTACAGGGGGCTCTGGAAACACCATATATTTT	CATSSTGGSGNTIYF
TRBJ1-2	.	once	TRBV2	TGTGCCAGCAGTCGCCCGTACCAGGACAACTATGGCTACACCTTC	CASSRPYQDNYGYTF
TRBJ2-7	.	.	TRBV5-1	TGCGCCAGCAGCTTCGGTAGTGGGTACGAGCAGTACTTC	CASSFGSGYEQYF
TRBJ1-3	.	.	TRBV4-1	TGCGCCAGCAGCCAAGGGGCTGCTAAGGGCGCTGGAAACACCATATATTTT	CASSQGAAKGAGNTIYF
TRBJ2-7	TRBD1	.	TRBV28	TGTGCCAGCAGTTTATATTGGGACAGGGAATCGACCTACGAGCAGTACTTC	CASSLYWDRESTYEQYF
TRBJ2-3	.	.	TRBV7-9	TGTGCCAGCAGCCTACTAGGGGGAGCGGATACGCAGTATTTT	CASSLLGGADTQYF
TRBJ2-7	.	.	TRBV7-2	TGTGCCAGCAGCCCCTATATTCACGAGCAGTACTTC	CASSPYIHEQYF
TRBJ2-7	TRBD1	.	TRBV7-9	TGTGCCAGCAGCTCGACGGGACAGGGGAACGAGCAGTACTTC	CASSSTGQGNEQYF
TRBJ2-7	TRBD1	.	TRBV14	TGTGCCAGCAGCCTGCGAGGGACAGGAGCCTACGAGCAGTACTTC	CASSLRGTGAYEQYF
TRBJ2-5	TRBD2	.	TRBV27	TGTGCCAGCAAGGTACTAGCGGGAGGTGAGACCCAGTACTTC	CASKVLAGGETQYF
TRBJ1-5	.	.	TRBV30	TGTGCCTGGAGTGTTCTGACAGGAAGAAATCAGCCCCAGCATTTT	CAWSVLTGRNQPQHF
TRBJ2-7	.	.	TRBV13	TGTGCCAGCAGCTTACAGGGTGTCCCCTACGAGCAGTACTTC	CASSLQGVPYEQYF
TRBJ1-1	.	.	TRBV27	TGTGCCAGCAGTTTCGCCAGGGCGGCCACTGAAGCTTTCTTT	CASSFARAATEAFF
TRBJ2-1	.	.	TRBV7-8	TGTGCCAGCAGCTCCTATCGCGGGGACTCCTACAATGAGCAGTTCTTC	CASSSYRGDSYNEQFF
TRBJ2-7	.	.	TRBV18	TGTGCCAGCTCACCACCGACAGCCTACGAGCAGTACTTC	CASSPPTAYEQYF
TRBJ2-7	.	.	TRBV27	TGTGCCAGCAGTTTGCGGGCGGGACGGGAGCAGTACTTC	CASSLRAGREQYF
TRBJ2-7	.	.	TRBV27	TGTGCCAGCAGTTTAGGCAGGAGCTCCTACGAGCAGTACTTC	CASSLGRSSYEQYF
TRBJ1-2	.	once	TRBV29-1	TGCAGCGTTGATGCAGCTAACTATGGCTACACCTTC	CSVDAANYGYTF
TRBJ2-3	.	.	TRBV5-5	TGTGCCAGCTCCGGGACCGCGCAGTATTTT	CASSGTAQYF
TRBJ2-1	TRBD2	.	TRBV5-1	TGCGCCAGCAGCGCGACTAGCGGCTCCTACAATGAGCAGTTCTTC	CASSATSGSYNEQFF
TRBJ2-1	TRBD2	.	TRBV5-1	TGCGCCAGCAGCCCGGATAAGCGGGGACTCTCCTACAATGAGCAGTTCTTC	CASSPDKRGLSYNEQFF
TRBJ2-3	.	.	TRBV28	TGTGCCAGCAGTTTGGAGAACGGGAGCACAGATACGCAGTATTTT	CASSLENGSTDTQYF
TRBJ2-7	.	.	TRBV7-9	TGTGCCAGCAGTTTAATTGCTCACGAGCAGTACTTC	CASSLIAHEQYF
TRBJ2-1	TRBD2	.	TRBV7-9	TGTGCCAGCAGCGGTAGAGCGGGAAGCTCCTACAATGAGCAGTTCTTC	CASSGRAGSSYNEQFF
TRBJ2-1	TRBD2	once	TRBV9	TGTGCCAGCAGCGTCATAGCGGGCTCGACATACAATGAGCAGTTCTTC	CASSVIAGSTYNEQFF
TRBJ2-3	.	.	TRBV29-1	TGCAGCGTTGAAGTAGCAGCTAGGGTAGATACGCAGTATTTT	CSVEVAARVDTQYF
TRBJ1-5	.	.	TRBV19	TGTGCCAGCGGGTGGGATAGCAATCAGCCCCAGCATTTT	CASGWDSNQPQHF
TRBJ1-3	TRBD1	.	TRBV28	TGTGCCAGCTCACCTGTGGAGGGGGCGCTTGGAAACACCATATATTTT	CASSPVEGALGNTIYF
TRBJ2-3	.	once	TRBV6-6	TGTGCCAGCAGTGGGGAGGACAGAACTAGCACAGATACGCAGTATTTT	CASSGEDRTSTDTQYF
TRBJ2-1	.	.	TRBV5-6	TGTGCCAGCAGCTTAAAAGAGCGAACCCCCTACAATGAGCAGTTCTTC	CASSLKERTPYNEQFF
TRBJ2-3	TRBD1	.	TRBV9	TGTGCCAGCAGCGTTTGGGGGACAGGGCCAGATACGCAGTATTTT	CASSVWGTGPDTQYF
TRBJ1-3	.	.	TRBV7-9	TGTGCCAGCAGCTTACAGGGTATTCTTCACACCATATATTTT	CASSLQGILHTIYF
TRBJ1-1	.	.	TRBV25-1	TGTGCCAGCAGGGACACTGAAGCTTTCTTT	CASRDTEAFF
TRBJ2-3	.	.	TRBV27	TGTGCCAGCAGAAGTGTGGGCACTGGCACAGATACGCAGTATTTT	CASRSVGTGTDTQYF
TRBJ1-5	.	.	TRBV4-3	TGCGCCAGCAGCCAAGATCCGGGGGCCCCTCAGCCCCAGCATTTT	CASSQDPGAPQPQHF
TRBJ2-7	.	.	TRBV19	TGTGCCAGTAGTATGACAGGAGGAGACGAGCAGTACTTC	CASSMTGGDEQYF
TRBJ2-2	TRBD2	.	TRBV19	TGTGCCAGTAGCAGGGACTGGGGACTACTCACCGGGGAGCTGTTTTTT	CASSRDWGLLTGELFF
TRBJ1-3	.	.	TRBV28	TGTGCCAGCAGTTTAGGGTTATCCTCTGGAAACACCATATATTTT	CASSLGLSSGNTIYF
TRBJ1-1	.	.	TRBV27	TGTGCCAGCAGAGTAAATACTGAAGCTTTCTTT	CASRVNTEAFF
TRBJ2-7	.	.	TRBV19	TGTGCCAGTAGTATCGCGGTAACTTCCTACGAGCAGTACTTC	CASSIAVTSYEQYF
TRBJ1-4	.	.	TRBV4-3	TGCGCCAGCAGCCAAGGGTTCATGACCGATAATGAAAAACTGTTTTTT	CASSQGFMTDNEKLFF
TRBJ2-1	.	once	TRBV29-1	TGCAGCGTAGACAGCCTAAACTACAATGAGCAGTTCTTC	CSVDSLNYNEQFF